These T cell receptor beta chains were read from a single sample in a study of T cell changes during pregnancy in multiple sclerosis. The method was immunoSEQ multiplex PCR; TCRdb's version includes in-frame clones alone and lacks a portion of them. Found here are under 130,000 clones, approximately 89% of them singletons; the top ten hold about 3%. Material: peripheral blood, obtained after pregnancy. All receptors come from a female donor with multiple sclerosis, enrolled in a pregnancy study. Each CDR3 is given without its conserved first and last residue. Not all rows give a size; the values are once, few, many and, for expanded clones, a class.

V: TRBV9
size: few
length: 13
CDR3: ASSTTGGDTGELF

V: TRBV7-2
size: -
length: 13
CDR3: ASSSTSGGLNEQF

V: TRBV13
size: -
length: 15
CDR3: ASSPWGLAGVKETQY

V: TRBV4-1
size: -
length: 13
CDR3: ASSQTGHEDQPQH

V: TRBV5-1
size: once
length: 12
CDR3: ASSSRGTGVIDT

V: TRBV2
size: -
length: 13
CDR3: ASSVRRARQETQY

V: TRBV6-1
size: -
length: 11
CDR3: ASSPSRGNEQF

V: TRBV5-1
size: -
length: 12
CDR3: ASSRRTSENEQF

V: TRBV15
size: few
length: 11
CDR3: ATSRGQGGEAF

V: TRBV27
size: -
length: 14
CDR3: AGCLPRTPSNYGYT

V: TRBV5-5
size: -
length: 13
CDR3: ASSFRTGTGYEQY

V: TRBV18
size: -
length: 12
CDR3: ASSPGPSNQPQH

V: TRBV19
size: once
length: 11
CDR3: ASSLTGDYEQY

V: TRBV5-1
size: -
length: 13
CDR3: ASSLELRDSREQY

V: TRBV19
size: -
length: 12
CDR3: ATDPVQGGTEAF

V: TRBV30
size: -
length: 14
CDR3: AWGVIIGEGMETQY

V: TRBV9
size: -
length: 14
CDR3: ASSVSDLKSGNTIY

V: TRBV18
size: -
length: 11
CDR3: ASGAGGTYEQY

V: TRBV13
size: once
length: 14
CDR3: ASSLDGGGAAGEQF

V: TRBV5-8
size: -
length: 13
CDR3: ASRGSGGKYYEQY

V: TRBV5-1
size: -
length: 10
CDR3: ASSRGPMGYT

V: TRBV11-2
size: -
length: 14
CDR3: ASSLVARAADMTIY

V: TRBV11-2
size: -
length: 15
CDR3: ASSLESGGFLSNEQF

V: TRBV5-6
size: -
length: 13
CDR3: ASSLGQANNQPQH

V: TRBV9
size: -
length: 12
CDR3: ASSAGARSYEQY

V: TRBV6-6
size: -
length: 12
CDR3: ASSYLDLKDTQY

V: TRBV2
size: -
length: 12
CDR3: ASTPGQGAYGYT

V: TRBV27
size: -
length: 12
CDR3: ASSLGQGAQPQH

V: TRBV7-2
size: -
length: 13
CDR3: ASSPRGTFSYEQY

V: TRBV11-3
size: once
length: 13
CDR3: ASSLAPGHGNTIY

V: TRBV6-1
size: once
length: 10
CDR3: ASVGAGGRPS

V: TRBV5-5
size: -
length: 13
CDR3: ASSPDSASNYGYT

V: TRBV7-9
size: -
length: 11
CDR3: ASSLQGAAEAF

V: TRBV29-1
size: -
length: 13
CDR3: SVEDLVTTNEKLF

V: TRBV27
size: -
length: 14
CDR3: ASSFDPTGGIQPQH

V: TRBV6-6
size: -
length: 10
CDR3: ASSYDNYEQY

V: TRBV6-5
size: -
length: 13
CDR3: ASSYVVGFTDTQY

V: TRBV10-2
size: -
length: 11
CDR3: ASTRGLGDEQY

V: TRBV5-4
size: -
length: 13
CDR3: ASSLRSGGRYGYT

V: TRBV14
size: -
length: 11
CDR3: ASSQARVSEQY

V: TRBV5-6
size: few
length: 11
CDR3: ASRKQNSYEQY

V: TRBV7-3
size: -
length: 13
CDR3: ASSSSRTGAYEQY

V: TRBV7-9
size: once
length: 14
CDR3: ASSSSWQESGNTIY

V: TRBV6-5
size: -
length: 11
CDR3: ASRHDSNYGYT